This T cell receptor beta chain was documented in a study of cytomegalovirus exposure and HLA in healthy donors. Study results and caveats: Researchers reported in a later analysis that common viral pathogens appeared linked to several top clusters. Presence/absence analyses treated sequencing depth as roughly uniform across donors.

The CDR3 length is 16 residues. CDR1 is SGHVS and CDR2 is FQNEAQ in the germline V gene. V was clipped by 1 base and J by 4 bases; unmatched bases: 6. Note on this clone: Antigen specificity is unknown.

In the PCR, 60 Vbeta and 13 Jbeta primers were used. Profiled with immunoSEQ multiplex PCR; TCRdb holds only in-frame clones, not every one. The table has about 130,000 clones, roughly 70% seen once. The donors comprised healthy bone marrow donors. This TCR was recovered from a man aged 18 to 29 in good health and CMV-seropositive. This chain links TRBV7-8 with TRBJ1-5; 8 bases match TRBD1. Specimen: PBMCs. CDR3 bases: TGTGCCAGCAGCTTAGTCGTGAGACAGGGGAATCAGCCCCAGCATTTT. Its translation is CASSLVVRQGNQPQHF.